This entry is about one T cell receptor beta chain. The antigen is undetermined. V shed 5 bases, J shed 8 bases, and the junction held 10 bases outside the gene matches. The CDR3 consists of 16 residues. CDR1 is SEHNR, CDR2 FQNEAQ, per germline (reference sequence). The sample is drawn from a study of identifying expanded T cells in peripheral blood. The data were produced by immunoSEQ multiplex PCR, yet TCRdb's version contains in-frame clones alone and is incomplete. The sample shows 70,000 to 100,000 clones, 88% of them seen only once. Overall study findings and caveats: Technical replicates showed about 1.2 changed clones; approximately two weeks roughly 16; four weeks 19.

This sequence joins TRBV7-9 and TRBJ1-6; TRBD1 aligns across 9 bases. The sequencing sample was made of blood. The receptor's source is a person aged 18 to 75 in good health. The CDR3 sequence: CASSPPGRTGDSPLHF. CDR3 DNA: TGTGCCAGCAGCCCCCCCGGGCGGACAGGGGATTCACCCCTCCACTTT.